These T cell receptor beta chains were read from a single sample in a study of long-term antiretroviral therapy in people with HIV. Using immunoSEQ multiplex PCR, the repertoire was profiled, and TCRdb retains in-frame clones only, with some absent. The table lists tens of thousands of clones, 75% to 85% of them singletons. Material: unsorted PBMCs, obtained 3.4 years after starting antiretroviral therapy. Receptors originate from a man under 40 with HIV. CDR3s include the opening cysteine and the closing phenylalanine or tryptophan. A D gene is named only where the DNA matches it firmly. Not every row has a clone size; where given, it reads once, few, many or a size class.

J	D	V	size	CDR3	DNA
TRBJ1-2	-	TRBV7-3	-	CASSFNPAANYGYTF	TGTGCCAGCAGCTTTAATCCGGCAGCGAACTATGGCTACACCTTC
TRBJ1-1	TRBD1	TRBV7-2	-	CASSRGQGLNTEAFF	TGTGCCAGCAGCCGCGGACAGGGCCTGAACACTGAAGCTTTCTTT
TRBJ1-1	-	TRBV7-9	once	CASSLPGRHTEAFF	TGTGCCAGCAGCTTACCAGGACGGCACACTGAAGCTTTCTTT
TRBJ2-5	-	TRBV11-2	-	CASSLGRQETQYF	TGTGCCAGCAGCCTCGGGAGACAAGAGACCCAGTACTTC
TRBJ2-1	TRBD2	TRBV7-9	-	CASSPLAGDTYNEQFF	TGTGCCAGCAGCCCCCTAGCGGGAGATACCTACAATGAGCAGTTCTTC
TRBJ1-5	-	TRBV5-6	few	CASSSRVGQPQHF	TGTGCCAGCAGCAGCCGGGTTGGACAGCCCCAGCATTTT
TRBJ1-5	-	TRBV7-2	-	CASSALGGSGQPQHF	TGTGCCAGCAGCGCCCTGGGGGGCAGCGGTCAGCCCCAGCATTTT
TRBJ1-4	-	TRBV28	-	CASSLWRGGNEKLFF	TGTGCCAGCAGTTTATGGAGGGGGGGGAATGAAAAACTGTTTTTT
TRBJ1-1	-	TRBV7-6	-	CASSLSGNTEAFF	TGTGCCAGCAGCTTAAGCGGGAACACTGAAGCTTTCTTT
TRBJ2-7	TRBD1	TRBV6-1	few	CASSAGTGLYEQYF	TGTGCCAGCAGTGCCGGGACAGGGTTGTACGAGCAGTACTTC
TRBJ2-7	-	TRBV14	-	CASSQGGSRTYEQYF	TGTGCCAGCAGCCAAGGAGGTAGCCGCACCTACGAGCAGTACTTC
TRBJ2-7	TRBD2	TRBV27	-	CASQTSGPSYEQYF	TGTGCCAGCCAGACTAGCGGGCCGTCCTACGAGCAGTACTTC
TRBJ2-1	-	TRBV4-1	-	CASSQVIYNEQFF	TGCGCCAGCAGCCAAGTGATCTACAATGAGCAGTTCTTC
TRBJ2-7	TRBD2	TRBV7-8	-	CASSPQVLGGGEQYF	TGTGCCAGCAGCCCCCAGGTCCTCGGGGGGGGCGAGCAGTACTTC